This is a list of T cell receptor beta chains from one sample in a study of blood T cell repertoires in COVID-19. Data came from immunoSEQ multiplex PCR; TCRdb stores just in-frame clones and leaves some out. The sample carries 180,000 or so clones, around 80% recorded once. The sample taken for sequencing was peripheral blood. The source of these receptors is a man aged 45-65 years who had recovered from COVID-19. CDR3s include the opening cysteine and the closing phenylalanine or tryptophan. The D gene is left open where the match is weak. The size of a clone is reported for some rows only, either as once, few or many, or as a class for expanded clones.

v_gene	abundance	d_gene	j_gene	CDR3nt	CDR3aa
TRBV7-9	NA	TRBD2	TRBJ2-1	TGTGCCAGCAGCCCACGGGGGACTAGCGGCAACAATGAGCAGTTCTTC	CASSPRGTSGNNEQFF
TRBV6-5	NA	TRBD1	TRBJ2-7	TGTGCCAGCAGGGAGACAGACAGGGGAACGACGTACTTC	CASRETDRGTTYF
TRBV28	NA	NA	TRBJ2-1	TGTGCCACCCTAAACAGGAAGATCTCCTACAATGAGCAGTTCTTC	CATLNRKISYNEQFF
TRBV7-8	NA	NA	TRBJ2-7	TGTGCCAGCAGCTTTATCGGGAGCTCCTACGAGCAGTACTTC	CASSFIGSSYEQYF
TRBV4-1	NA	TRBD1	TRBJ1-1	TGCGCCAGCAGCCACGGCCGGGACAGACCACTAAGGGTGAACACTGAAGCTTTCTTT	CASSHGRDRPLRVNTEAFF
TRBV5-1	NA	NA	TRBJ2-5	TGCGCCAGCAGCTTGGGGGGCAACCTCCAAGAGACCCAGTACTTC	CASSLGGNLQETQYF
TRBV5-6	NA	NA	TRBJ2-7	TGTGCCAGCAGCTCCTACAGGGCTCTCTCCTCCTACGAGCAGTACTTC	CASSSYRALSSYEQYF
TRBV11-2	NA	TRBD2	TRBJ2-3	TGTGCCAGCAGCATGGGACTAGCGGGCCCCACAGATACGCAGTATTTT	CASSMGLAGPTDTQYF
TRBV7-9	NA	NA	TRBJ2-1	TGTGCCAGCAGCTCTACTACCCACCTGGTAAATGAGCAGTTCTTC	CASSSTTHLVNEQFF
TRBV7-6	NA	TRBD1	TRBJ2-7	TGTGCCAGCAGCTCAGGGACAGTTGACAGCTACGAGCAGTACTTC	CASSSGTVDSYEQYF
TRBV7-8	NA	TRBD1	TRBJ1-2	TGTGCCAGCACCTTATGGGACAGGGGGAACTATGGCTACACCTTC	CASTLWDRGNYGYTF
TRBV21-1	NA	NA	TRBJ1-2	TGTGCCAGCAGCGTAGCGATGTCAAGGTATGGCTACACCTTC	CASSVAMSRYGYTF
TRBV27	NA	TRBD2	TRBJ2-7	TGTGCCAGCAGTTTAAGGACTAGCGGCTACGAGCAGTACTTC	CASSLRTSGYEQYF
TRBV12-5	once	NA	TRBJ2-7	TGTGCTAGTGGTTTGGTCGGGAAGGAGCAGTACTTC	CASGLVGKEQYF
TRBV11-2	NA	TRBD1	TRBJ1-1	TGTGCCAGCAGCTCGACAGGGCTGAACACTGAAGCTTTCTTT	CASSSTGLNTEAFF
TRBV5-1	NA	NA	TRBJ2-1	TGCGCCAGCAGCTTGGACAGGGAGCTACATGAGCAGTTCTTC	CASSLDRELHEQFF
TRBV12-3/TRBV12-4	NA	NA	TRBJ2-3	TGTGCCAGCAGTTTAGAACAAGATACGCAGTATTTT	CASSLEQDTQYF
TRBV28	few	TRBD1	TRBJ1-2	TGTGCCAGCAGTTCCAGTCTACAGGGGAATGGCTACACCTTC	CASSSSLQGNGYTF
TRBV19	NA	NA	TRBJ2-5	TGTGCCAGTAGTATAGGACCTGGATCCGGGCAAGAGACCCAGTACTTC	CASSIGPGSGQETQYF
TRBV19	NA	NA	TRBJ1-1	TGTGCCAGTAGTATAGGGGAGGCAGCTATGAACACTGAAGCTTTCTTT	CASSIGEAAMNTEAFF
TRBV9	NA	TRBD1	TRBJ2-7	TGTGCCAGCAGCGTAGCGCCCGGGACAGAGAAATTAGCCTACGAGCAGTACTTC	CASSVAPGTEKLAYEQYF
TRBV20-1	once	NA	TRBJ2-1	TGCAGTGCTAGTCGTCTAGGCTCCTACAATGAGCAGTTCTTC	CSASRLGSYNEQFF
TRBV6-2/TRBV6-3	NA	TRBD1	TRBJ2-7	TGTGCCAGCAGTTACCCGACAGGGAGCGAGCAGTACTTC	CASSYPTGSEQYF
TRBV28	NA	NA	TRBJ1-5	TGTGCCAGCAGTTTACCTCTCAGGGGTCTCCATCAGCCCCAGCATTTT	CASSLPLRGLHQPQHF
TRBV5-5	NA	TRBD1	TRBJ2-1	TGTGCCAGCAGTCCATTCCGTACAGGGGGCGGGGATGAGCAGTTCTTC	CASSPFRTGGGDEQFF
TRBV7-9	NA	NA	TRBJ2-5	TGTGCCAGCAGGTCATCCGAGACCCAGTACTTC	CASRSSETQYF
TRBV9	NA	TRBD2	TRBJ2-1	TGTGCCAGCAGCGTCACTAGCGGGGCCTACAATGAGCAGTTCTTC	CASSVTSGAYNEQFF
TRBV24-1	NA	NA	TRBJ2-2	TGTGCCACCAGTGATTTCGTTGCGGGCAACACCGGGGAGCTGTTTTTT	CATSDFVAGNTGELFF
TRBV29-1	NA	TRBD1	TRBJ2-3	TGCAGCGTTGAAGAGGAACCGGGACAGTACTCAGATACGCAGTATTTT	CSVEEEPGQYSDTQYF
TRBV6-2/TRBV6-3	NA	TRBD2	TRBJ2-7	TGTGCCAGCAGGCCTAGCGGGACTTCCTACGAGCAGTACTTC	CASRPSGTSYEQYF
TRBV10-3	NA	NA	TRBJ2-7	TGTGCCATCTCTCAAGCCGACTACGAGCAGTACTTC	CAISQADYEQYF
TRBV14	NA	TRBD1	TRBJ1-2	TGTGCCAGCAGCCACTATTCGGGACAGGGGGCGCGAATTGGCTACACCTTC	CASSHYSGQGARIGYTF
TRBV18	NA	NA	TRBJ1-4	TGTGCCAGCTCACCACGGCGGGGAACTAATGAAAAACTGTTTTTT	CASSPRRGTNEKLFF
TRBV2	many	TRBD1	TRBJ1-2	TGTGCCAGCAGTCCACTGAGACAGGGGGCAAATGGCTACACCTTC	CASSPLRQGANGYTF
TRBV15	NA	NA	TRBJ2-7	TGTGCCACCAGCAGAGCCAAGAGCTCCTACGAGCAGTACTTC	CATSRAKSSYEQYF
TRBV7-3	NA	TRBD1	TRBJ2-1	TGTGCCAGCAGCTTCGGGACAGGGATCTACAATGAGCAGTTCTTC	CASSFGTGIYNEQFF
TRBV7-2	NA	TRBD2	TRBJ2-3	TGTGCCAGCAGCTCCGGACTAGAGTCAAATACGCAGTATTTT	CASSSGLESNTQYF
TRBV7-3	NA	TRBD1	TRBJ2-1	TGTGCCAGCAGCTTAGACCAGGGGGCCCACAATGAGCAGTTCTTC	CASSLDQGAHNEQFF
TRBV5-5	NA	NA	TRBJ1-1	TGTGCCAGCTGCTACCTCCGGACAGATAACACTGAAGCTTTCTTT	CASCYLRTDNTEAFF
TRBV11-3	NA	TRBD1	TRBJ2-1	TGTGCCAGCAGCTTAAACAGGGGGACCTACAATGAGCAGTTCTTC	CASSLNRGTYNEQFF
TRBV4-1	NA	NA	TRBJ1-1	TGCGCCAGCAGCCAAGAGGGGGGGGGATACACTGAAGCTTTCTTT	CASSQEGGGYTEAFF
TRBV19	few	NA	TRBJ2-2	TGTGCCAGTAGCCTAGCAAACACGAACACCGGGGAGCTGTTTTTT	CASSLANTNTGELFF
TRBV18	few	TRBD1	TRBJ2-2	TGTGCCAGCTCACCACCTCCCTTCAGGACAGGGTACACCGGGGAGCTGTTTTTT	CASSPPPFRTGYTGELFF
TRBV7-6	NA	NA	TRBJ2-2	TGTGCCAGCAGCTTAGCGTTGAGTTCCGGGGAGCTGTTTTTT	CASSLALSSGELFF
TRBV7-6	NA	TRBD1	TRBJ1-2	TGTGCCAGCAGCTTAAGTAAGGGGGCAGTTTATGGCTACACCTTC	CASSLSKGAVYGYTF
TRBV5-1	NA	TRBD2	TRBJ2-1	TGCGCCAGCAGCCTGAGGGGGACTAGGGCCAATGAGCAGTTCTTC	CASSLRGTRANEQFF
TRBV11-3	NA	NA	TRBJ2-3	TGTGCCAGCAGCTTAGATATCACAGATACGCAGTATTTT	CASSLDITDTQYF
TRBV5-1	NA	NA	TRBJ2-3	TGCGCCAGCAGCTCATCTAGCGTAAGAGATACGCAGTATTTT	CASSSSSVRDTQYF
TRBV15	NA	NA	TRBJ1-2	TGTGCCACCAGCAGGGACATTGCTAACTATGGCTACACCTTC	CATSRDIANYGYTF
TRBV30	once	TRBD2	TRBJ2-1	TGTGCCTGGAGTCTCCGACGTACTAGCGGGCGCAATGAGCAGTTCTTC	CAWSLRRTSGRNEQFF
TRBV6-1	NA	TRBD2	TRBJ2-7	TGTGCCAGCAGTGAAGGGATGGGGGGGTCCTACGAGCAGTACTTC	CASSEGMGGSYEQYF